The count of the clone carrying this TCR beta chain is one. The data derive from a study of blood T cell repertoires in COVID-19. Authors' analysis steps: Nucleated cell number was recorded as an estimate derived from reference gene primer amplification. Sequencing used immunoSEQ multiplex PCR; TCRdb keeps in-frame clones, though not all of them. V and J calls and clone size follow that table, whereas D and trimming were derived from the DNA. Of 110,000 or so clones detected, 80% to 90% appear once; the ten largest clones hold under 6%. V was pared by 5 bases and J by 0 bases, with 10 bases of the junction left unmatched. The length of the CDR3 is 17 residues. In germline, CDR1 is SEHNR, CDR2 FQNEAQ (reference sequence).

This sequence joins TRBV7-9 and TRBJ2-1; TRBD2 matches at 7 bases. The material sequenced was peripheral blood. The source of this sequence is a woman aged 45-60 years with acute or convalescent COVID-19. The CDR3 DNA sequence: TGTGCCAGCAGCGACCCGAGCGGGGTGAGCTCCTACAATGAGCAGTTCTTC. Translating it yields CASSDPSGVSSYNEQFF.